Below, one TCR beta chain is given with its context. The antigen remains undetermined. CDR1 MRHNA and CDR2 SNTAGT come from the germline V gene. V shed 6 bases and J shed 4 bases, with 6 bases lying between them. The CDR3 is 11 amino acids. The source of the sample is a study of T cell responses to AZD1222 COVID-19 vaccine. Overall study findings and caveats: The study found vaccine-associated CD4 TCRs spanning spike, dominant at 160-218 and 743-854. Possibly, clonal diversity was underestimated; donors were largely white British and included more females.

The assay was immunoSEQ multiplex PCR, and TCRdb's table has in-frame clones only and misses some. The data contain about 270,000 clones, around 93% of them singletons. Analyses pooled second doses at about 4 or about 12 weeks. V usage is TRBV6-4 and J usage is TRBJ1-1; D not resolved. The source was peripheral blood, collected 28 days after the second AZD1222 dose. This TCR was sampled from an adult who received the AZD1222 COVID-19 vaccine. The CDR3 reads CASRDGTEAFF. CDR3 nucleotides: TGTGCCAGCAGAGACGGCACTGAAGCTTTCTTT.